Sequencing of this T cell receptor (beta chain) was carried out in a study of tumor-infiltrating lymphocytes in primary liver carcinoma (dated by TCRdb to about 2017). Background on the whole study: Between late 2015 and March 2016, roughly five patients in China with histopathologically diagnosed primary liver carcinoma had surgical resection. Of the five patients, three men and two women aged 30 to 69 years, four had hepatocellular carcinoma and one had combined HCC and intrahepatic cholangiocarcinoma. A total of approximately 35 specimens from 5 patients, comprising about 25 tumor regions, 5 adjacent noncancerous liver tissues and 5 peripheral blood samples, were covered by TCRbeta repertoire sequencing. High reproducibility was observed for the technical replicate repertoires, with mean shared-clone rates around 0.89 and correlation coefficients above 0.95. Each sample produced roughly 3.5 to 7.13 million productive TCRbeta reads, and read depth showed no significant difference between tissue types. Tumors of the five patients were stage T1-T3 N0M0 with maximum diameters of about 4 to 10 cm. For each liver tumor, the study sampled five regions along with adjacent normal tissue and blood, and applied TCRbeta repertoire sequencing, expression microarrays and whole-exome sequencing. Overall study outcomes, separate from this receptor: The study included only a few patients, and the authors note findings should be validated in a larger study. Because the samples were bulk and unsorted, CD4+ and CD8+ T cell repertoires could not be compared. Pairs of tumor regions showed greater repertoire overlap (mean roughly 35%) than tumor-adjacent pairs (roughly 17%) or tumor-blood pairs (about 15%), which is consistent with antigen-driven expansion. Only the TCR beta chain was sequenced, so true repertoire diversity is likely underestimated because unpaired alpha chains were not captured. The top 250 clones accounted for a significantly greater share of the repertoire in tumors than in blood (p = 0.039).

With respect to this clonotype: Its antigen remains undetermined. Within one base of it there is no much larger clone, and no base qualities were kept.

A constant-region primer and ProtoScript II reverse transcriptase were used to reverse-transcribe TCRbeta-specific cDNA from around 540 ng total RNA. Construction of the TCRbeta libraries relied on three nested rounds of multiplex PCR, following a slightly modified ARM-PCR procedure. The first two PCR rounds used multiplex TRBV1-TRBV30 forward primers with a Cbeta reverse primer, each for 10 cycles. A final 25-cycle PCR with Deep VentR polymerase added sample barcodes and Illumina adapters. Before sequencing, amplicons of 200-500 bp were purified from gel using a QIAquick gel extraction kit. The TCRbeta amplicons were sequenced with 250-bp paired-end reads on an Illumina HiSeq 2500. Per the original workflow: To recover full CDR3 sequences, reads were quality-trimmed using Trimmomatic v0.33 and paired reads were then merged using FLASH v1.2.11. V, D and J germline segments were assigned to the rearranged TCRbeta sequences by MiGEC v1.2.1b. VDJtools v1.0.0 computed clonotype statistics and Shannon-Wiener diversity indices. Except for diversity analysis, only the 250 most abundant clonotypes of each sample were used in subsequent analyses to reduce sampling bias. TCRdb redid the processing of the public reads, applying fastp at Q25 and MiXCR, and retained in-frame beta chains. Under each unique CDR3 protein, matching rows form one entry showing the most common genes and DNA. The V and J calls were not made by the authors but by TCRdb's processing. In all, the sample holds 300,000 to 400,000 distinct CDR3 sequences, and 65% of those were seen once. The ten largest clones add up to under 8.5% of the sample.

As encoded in the germline V gene, CDR1 is MDHEN while CDR2 is SYDVKM. The CDR3 runs 15 amino acids, cysteine and phenylalanine included. Here the CDR3 DNA is all that survives: 45 bases in frame from base 1. V has 7 bases trimmed and J has 9 bases trimmed; junction bases matching no gene number 15. Blood RNA was extracted from unsorted whole blood with TRIzol reagent; germline DNA came from the DNeasy Blood & Tissue kit. Patients had chronic HBV infection and were treatment-naive at sampling. Before surgery, approximately 3.8 milliliters of peripheral blood were drawn into K2EDTA tubes. The clonotype was recovered from a man in his forties with primary liver carcinoma and hepatitis B virus infection. The V and J genes are TRBV28 and TRBJ2-1; TRBD2 agrees with 7 junctional bases. The material sequenced was peripheral blood. The DNA sequence is given as TGTGCCAGCACTAAAAGGGGCGGGAGTGGTAGTGAGCAGTTCTTC. Its translation is CASTKRGGSGSEQFF. Where the CDR3 stops, the reference TRBV28 and TRBJ2-1 genes take over; the full variable domain is DVKVTQSSRYLVKRTGEKVFLECVQDMDHENMFWYRQDPGLGLRLIYFSYDVKMKEKGDIPEGYSVSREKKERFSLILESASTNQTSMYLCASTKRGGSGSEQFFGPGTRLTVL.